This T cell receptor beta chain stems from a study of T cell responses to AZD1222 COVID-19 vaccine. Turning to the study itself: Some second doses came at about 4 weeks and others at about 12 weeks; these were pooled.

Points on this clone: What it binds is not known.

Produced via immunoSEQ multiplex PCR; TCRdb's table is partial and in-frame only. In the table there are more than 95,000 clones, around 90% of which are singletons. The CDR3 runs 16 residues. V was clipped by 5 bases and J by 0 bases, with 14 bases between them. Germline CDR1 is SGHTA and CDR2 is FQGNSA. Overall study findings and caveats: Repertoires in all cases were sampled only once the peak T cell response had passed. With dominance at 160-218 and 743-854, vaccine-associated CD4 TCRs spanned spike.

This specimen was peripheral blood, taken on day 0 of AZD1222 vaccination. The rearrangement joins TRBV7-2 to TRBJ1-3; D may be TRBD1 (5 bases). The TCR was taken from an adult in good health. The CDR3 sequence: CASSPSGANSGNTIYF. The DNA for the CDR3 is TGTGCCAGCAGCCCTTCTGGGGCAAACTCTGGAAACACCATATATTTT. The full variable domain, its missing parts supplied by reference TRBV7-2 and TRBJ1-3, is GAGVSQSPSNKVTEKGKDVELRCDPISGHTALYWYRQSLGQGLEFLIYFQGNSAPDKSGLPSDRFSAERTGGSVSTLTIQRTQQEDSAVYLCASSPSGANSGNTIYFGEGSWLTVV.